Below, 17 T cell receptor beta chains from the same sample are listed, as sequenced in a study of response to subunit inactivated influenza vaccine. One entry per CDR3 protein, called by TCRdb with MiXCR from the RT-PCR reads. The sample includes 500,000 or so distinct CDR3 sequences, approximately 15% of them seen just once. This material consisted of CD4+ T cells sorted from PBMCs, taken approximately 25 months after vaccination. The receptors originated from a man aged 50 to 75 who received an inactivated influenza vaccine.

Ten or more counts support this clonotype. The chain recombines TRBV12-3 or TRBV12-4 with TRBJ1-2; unclear D gene. Trimming removed 6 bases at V and 0 bases at J, with 8 bases between. The CDR3 length is 13 residues. This chain's CDR3 is CASSPQANYGYTF. Here the CDR3 DNA reads TGTGCCAGCAGCCCCCAAGCTAACTATGGCTACACCTTC.

The V and J genes are TRBV5-1 and TRBJ2-3; 12 bases fit TRBD2. CDR3 length: 16 residues. Germline V gives CDR1 SGHRS, CDR2 YFSETQ. The V and J ends lost 3 bases and 4 bases, in that order; junction bases with no gene match: 6. CDR3 nucleotides: TGCGCCAGCAGCTCACCTAGCGGGGGGGCCGCAGATACGCAGTATTTT. Translating it yields CASSSPSGGAADTQYF.

The table lists this clonotype with a few counts. The CDR3 loop reads CASSVRARVSYNEQFF. In DNA, the CDR3 is TGTGCCAGCAGCGTACGGGCCAGGGTATCCTACAATGAGCAGTTCTTC. V is TRBV9 and J is TRBJ2-1, with a tentative D call TRBD1 (5 bases). Trimming stripped 1 base from V and 1 base from J, with 12 bases between. Germline V lookup: CDR1 SGDLS, CDR2 YYNGEE. The CDR3 consists of 16 residues.

V is TRBV12-3 or TRBV12-4 and J is TRBJ2-7; D call uncertain. This CDR3 spans 11 amino acids. V was clipped by 6 bases and J by 6 bases, with 9 bases between them. The CDR3 sequence is CASRYTGEQYF. The CDR3 region has the DNA TGTGCCAGCAGATACACGGGCGAGCAGTACTTC.

The chain combines TRBV9 with TRBJ2-3; no definite D call. From germline, CDR1 is SGDLS and CDR2 YYNGEE. Trimming shortened V by 2 bases and J by 1 base, and 8 bases separated the two germline ends. The CDR3 is made up of 14 amino acids. CDR3 sequence: CASSVQPGTDTQYF. The CDR3, as DNA: TGTGCCAGCAGCGTGCAGCCGGGCACAGATACGCAGTATTTT.

The chain couples TRBV9 to TRBJ2-7; maybe TRBD1 (6 bases). This CDR3 is 15 amino acids long. Germline V lookup: CDR1 SGDLS, CDR2 YYNGEE. V gave up 3 bases and J gave up 1 base, with 14 bases separating them. CDR3 nucleotide sequence: TGTGCCAGCAGCGCCGCCGGGACATTATCCTACGAGCAGTACTTC. This sequence encodes CASSAAGTLSYEQYF.

The sample holds a few counts of this clonotype. The chain links TRBV28 to TRBJ2-1; 8 bases are a match to TRBD1. Germline V CDR1 and CDR2: MDHEN, SYDVKM. The CDR3 sequence is 14 residues long. The ends lost 1 base at V and 7 bases at J; junction bases unmatched: 3. Here the CDR3 reads CASSLSRGRNEQFF. DNA of the CDR3: TGTGCCAGCAGTTTATCCAGGGGGCGGAATGAGCAGTTCTTC.

This clonotype appeared a few times. The CDR3 is CASSYGMVDAQFEADTQYF. The CDR3 bases are TGTGCCAGCAGTTACGGCATGGTTGACGCTCAATTCGAAGCAGATACGCAGTATTTT. The chain is built from TRBV6-2 or TRBV6-3 and TRBJ2-3; D gene uncertain. CDR1 and CDR2 (germline): MNHEY, SVGEGT. The CDR3 sequence is 19 residues long. V lost 2 bases and J lost 4, with 25 bases in between.

This clonotype was seen only a few times. V usage is TRBV6-6 and J usage is TRBJ1-1; D is unclear. CDR1 and CDR2 from the germline V gene are MNHNY and SVGAGI (reference sequence). The length of the CDR3 is 13 residues. The V end lost 2 bases, the J end lost 5 bases, and 9 bases lay between the germline ends. This chain's CDR3 is CASSYLGDTEAFF. The CDR3 DNA reads as TGTGCCAGCAGTTACCTGGGAGATACTGAAGCTTTCTTT.

The chain has TRBV20-1 and TRBJ1-4; D gene unclear. Germline loops: CDR1 DFQATT, CDR2 SNEGSKA (reference sequence). There are 11 residues in the CDR3. With 5 bases removed from V and 5 bases from J, the gap between germline ends came to 6 bases. The CDR3, as DNA: TGCAGTGCTTTTGAGAATGAAAAACTGTTTTTT. Its protein product is CSAFENEKLFF.

This clonotype was observed a handful of times. V and J are TRBV5-6 and TRBJ1-2; D gene uncertain. V was cut by 5 bases and J by 3 bases, with 17 bases left in between. CDR3 length: 15 amino acids. The germline V gene encodes CDR1 SGHDT and CDR2 YYEEEE. DNA of the CDR3: TGTGCCAGCAGTCTTCGGGTTCTGGGTGACTATGGCTACACCTTC. The encoded protein is CASSLRVLGDYGYTF.

This rearrangement joins TRBV20-1 to TRBJ2-7; TRBD1 agrees at 12 bases. Germline-derived CDR1 and CDR2 are DFQATT and SNEGSKA (reference sequence). CDR3 length equals 15 residues. V gave up 6 bases and J gave up 3 bases; unmatched junction bases: 9. CDR3 amino acids: CSATDRDRGLYEQYF. CDR3 DNA: TGCAGTGCGACAGACCGGGACAGGGGGCTCTACGAGCAGTACTTC.

This chain joins TRBV12-3 or TRBV12-4 and TRBJ1-1; 7 positions agree with TRBD1. The CDR3 has 13 residues. Germline trimming cut 7 bases from V and 5 bases from J; bases unmatched to any gene: 7. The CDR3 sequence: CASNRQGGTEAFF. In nucleotides, the CDR3 is TGTGCCAGCAACCGACAGGGTGGGACTGAAGCTTTCTTT.

The chain is built from TRBV6-2 or TRBV6-3 and TRBJ2-2; possible D gene TRBD1, 6 bases. The length of the CDR3 is 16 residues. The V and J ends lost 7 bases and 5 bases respectively, with 20 bases between them. CDR1 and CDR2 from the germline V gene are MNHEY and SVGEGT. DNA of the CDR3: TGTGCCAGCACGCTGTATCTGGGGGCGCAAACCGGGGAGCTGTTTTTT. It encodes CASTLYLGAQTGELFF.

CDR3 bases: TGCAGTGCTAGAGGAATCCGGGCAGGGATGAACACTGAAGCTTTCTTT. Its protein product is CSARGIRAGMNTEAFF. The chain couples TRBV20-1 to TRBJ1-1; D possibly corresponds to TRBD1 (5 bases). The V gene's germline CDR1 is DFQATT and CDR2 SNEGSKA (reference sequence). Trimming took 1 base from V and 0 from J, leaving 15 bases between them. The CDR3 is 16 amino acids.

The rearrangement links TRBV20-1 to TRBJ1-1; TRBD1 matches at 8 bases. Germline V gene sequence: CDR1 DFQATT, CDR2 SNEGSKA (reference sequence). Trimming at V came to 6 bases and at J to 4 bases, leaving 10 bases not matched to a gene. CDR3 length: 14 amino acids. CDR3 DNA sequence: TGCAGTGCCAAACCACGAGACAGGGGCACTGAAGCTTTCTTT. Translated: CSAKPRDRGTEAFF.

This clonotype was observed a few times. This chain uses TRBV20-1 with TRBJ2-7, with 7 bases aligning to TRBD2. The CDR3 loop spans 14 amino acids. The V segment lost 4 bases and the J segment 4 bases; nucleotides outside the gene matches: 10. Looked up from germline, CDR1 is DFQATT and CDR2 is SNEGSKA (reference sequence). Written as DNA, the CDR3 is TGCAGTGCTATGATAGCGGGTGGTTTTTACGAGCAGTACTTC. As protein: CSAMIAGGFYEQYF.